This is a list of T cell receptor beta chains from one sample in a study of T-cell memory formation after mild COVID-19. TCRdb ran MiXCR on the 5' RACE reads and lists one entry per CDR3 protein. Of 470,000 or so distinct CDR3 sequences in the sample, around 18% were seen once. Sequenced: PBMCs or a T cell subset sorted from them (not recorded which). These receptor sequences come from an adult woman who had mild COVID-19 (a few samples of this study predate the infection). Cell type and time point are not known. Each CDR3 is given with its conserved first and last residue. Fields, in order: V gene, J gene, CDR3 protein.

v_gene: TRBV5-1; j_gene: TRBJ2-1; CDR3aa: CASSLGRERPYNEQFF
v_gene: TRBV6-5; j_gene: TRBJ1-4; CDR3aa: CASSPRGVDEKLFF
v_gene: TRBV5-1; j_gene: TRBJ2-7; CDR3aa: CASSLVGQEYGGEQYF
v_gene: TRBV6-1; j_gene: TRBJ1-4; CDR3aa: CASSLQTGFREKLFF
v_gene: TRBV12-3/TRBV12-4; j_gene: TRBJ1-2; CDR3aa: CASSFDNYGYTF
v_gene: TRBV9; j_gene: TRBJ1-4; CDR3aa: CASSPGQEVVREKLFF
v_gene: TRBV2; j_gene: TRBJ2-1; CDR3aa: CARRDRGLNEQFF
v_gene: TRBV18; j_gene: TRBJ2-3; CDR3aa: CASSPDLSADTQYF
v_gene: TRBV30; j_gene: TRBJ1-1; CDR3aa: CAWRMGGVKDTEAFF
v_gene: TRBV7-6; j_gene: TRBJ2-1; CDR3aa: CASSYSWEEQFF
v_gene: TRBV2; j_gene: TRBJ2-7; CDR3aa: CASRTATGSQYEQYF
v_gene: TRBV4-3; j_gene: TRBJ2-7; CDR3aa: CASSQDWSEQYF
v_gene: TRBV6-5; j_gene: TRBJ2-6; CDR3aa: CASKFGRSSGANVLTF
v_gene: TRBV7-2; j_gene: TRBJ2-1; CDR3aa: CASSPRTGAGYEQFF
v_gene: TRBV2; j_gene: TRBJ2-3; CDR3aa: CASSARGLALRTDTQYF
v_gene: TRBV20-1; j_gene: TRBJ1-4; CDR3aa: CSAKGGREKLFF
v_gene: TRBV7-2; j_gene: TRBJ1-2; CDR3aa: CASSTGGIKYGYTF
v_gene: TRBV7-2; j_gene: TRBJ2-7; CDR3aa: CASSHSLAGGRHEQYF
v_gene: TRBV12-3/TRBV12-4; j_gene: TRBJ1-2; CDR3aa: CASTQGLPQLYGYTF
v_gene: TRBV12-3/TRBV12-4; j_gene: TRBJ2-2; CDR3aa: CASTQGGATGELFF
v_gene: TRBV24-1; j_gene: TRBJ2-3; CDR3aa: CATSPTTGLVTSTDTQYF
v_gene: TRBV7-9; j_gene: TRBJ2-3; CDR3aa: CASRTGSTDTQYF
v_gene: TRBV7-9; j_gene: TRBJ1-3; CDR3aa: CASSADVFSGNTIYF
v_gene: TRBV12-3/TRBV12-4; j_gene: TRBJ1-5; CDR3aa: CASSHSSTLSNQPQHF
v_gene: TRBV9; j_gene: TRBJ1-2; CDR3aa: CASSVNTGPYGYTF
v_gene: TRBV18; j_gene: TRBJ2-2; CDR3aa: CASSPDLNTGELFF
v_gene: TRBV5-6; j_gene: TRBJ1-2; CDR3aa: CASSLPRVRYGYTF
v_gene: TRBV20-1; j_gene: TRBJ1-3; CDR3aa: CSARDGRQASSGNTIYF
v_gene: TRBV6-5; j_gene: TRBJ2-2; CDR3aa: CASSYGATRGTGELFF
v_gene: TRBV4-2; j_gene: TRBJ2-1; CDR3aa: CASSQEGGSRNEQFF
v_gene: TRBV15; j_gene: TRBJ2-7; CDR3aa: CATSREGRGSYEQYF
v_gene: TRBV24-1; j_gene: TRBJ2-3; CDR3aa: CATSDIPGDRRTDTQYF
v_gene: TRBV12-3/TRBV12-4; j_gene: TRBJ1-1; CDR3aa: CASSLSRRWGTEAFF
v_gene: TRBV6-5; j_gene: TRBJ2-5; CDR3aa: CASRSREETQYF
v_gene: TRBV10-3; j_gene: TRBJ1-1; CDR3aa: CAIRSGQGAVNTEAFF
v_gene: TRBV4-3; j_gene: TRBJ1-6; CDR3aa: CASSQTRRGIDSSPLHF
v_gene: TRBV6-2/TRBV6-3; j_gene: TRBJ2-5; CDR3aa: CASRDRDILQETQYF
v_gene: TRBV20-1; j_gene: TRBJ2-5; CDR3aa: CSARGQGGHAAQYF
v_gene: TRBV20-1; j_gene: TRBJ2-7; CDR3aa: CSAPGTVSSYEQYF
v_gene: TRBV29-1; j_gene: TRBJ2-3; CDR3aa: CSVGPRLSTDTQYF
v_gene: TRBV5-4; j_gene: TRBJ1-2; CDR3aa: CASSPWGNGYTF
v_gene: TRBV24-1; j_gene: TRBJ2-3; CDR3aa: CATSDWSGDTQYF
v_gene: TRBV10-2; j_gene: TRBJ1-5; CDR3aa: CASRGLDSNQPQHF
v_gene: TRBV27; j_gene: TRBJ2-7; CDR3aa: CASSQRRDSYEQYF
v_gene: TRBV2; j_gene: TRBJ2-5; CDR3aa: CASRLDRGAETQYF
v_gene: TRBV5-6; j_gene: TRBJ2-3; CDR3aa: CASSPGSKVTDTQYF
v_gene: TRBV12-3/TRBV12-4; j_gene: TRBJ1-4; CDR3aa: CASSLLSTNEKLFF
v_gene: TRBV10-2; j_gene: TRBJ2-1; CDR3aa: CASSELSGGGLYNEQFF
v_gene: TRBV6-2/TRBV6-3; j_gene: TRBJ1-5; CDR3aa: CASSYSGGNNQPQHF
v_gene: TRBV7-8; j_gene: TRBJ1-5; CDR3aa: CASSVGWGTDPNQPQHF
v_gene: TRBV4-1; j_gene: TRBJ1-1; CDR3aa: CASSQGWGNTEAFF
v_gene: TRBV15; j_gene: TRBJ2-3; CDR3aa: CATSTLLTGNGGDTQYF
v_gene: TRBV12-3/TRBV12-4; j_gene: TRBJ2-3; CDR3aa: CASSFYVDFADTQYF
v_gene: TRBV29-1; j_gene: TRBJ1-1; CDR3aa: CSVVPRVGGEAFF
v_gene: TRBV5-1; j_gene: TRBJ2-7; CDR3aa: CASSLAAGMPYEQYF
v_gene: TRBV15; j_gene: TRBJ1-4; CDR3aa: CATSDRYLNEKLFF